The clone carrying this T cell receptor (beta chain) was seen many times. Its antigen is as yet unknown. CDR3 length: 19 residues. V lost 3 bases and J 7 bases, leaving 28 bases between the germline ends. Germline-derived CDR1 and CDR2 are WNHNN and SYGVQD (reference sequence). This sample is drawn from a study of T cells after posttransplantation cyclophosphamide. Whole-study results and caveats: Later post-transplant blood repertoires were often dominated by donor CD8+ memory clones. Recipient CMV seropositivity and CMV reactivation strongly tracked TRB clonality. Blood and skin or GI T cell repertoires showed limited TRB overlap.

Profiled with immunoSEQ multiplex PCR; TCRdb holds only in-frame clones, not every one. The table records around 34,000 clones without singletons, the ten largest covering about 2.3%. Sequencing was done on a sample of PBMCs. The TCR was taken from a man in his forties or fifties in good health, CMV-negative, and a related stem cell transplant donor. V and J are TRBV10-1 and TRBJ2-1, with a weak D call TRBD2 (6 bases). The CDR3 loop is CASSDKVPWREGLDNEQFF. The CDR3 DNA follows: TGCGCCAGCAGTGATAAGGTTCCGTGGAGGGAAGGTCTGGATAATGAGCAGTTCTTC.